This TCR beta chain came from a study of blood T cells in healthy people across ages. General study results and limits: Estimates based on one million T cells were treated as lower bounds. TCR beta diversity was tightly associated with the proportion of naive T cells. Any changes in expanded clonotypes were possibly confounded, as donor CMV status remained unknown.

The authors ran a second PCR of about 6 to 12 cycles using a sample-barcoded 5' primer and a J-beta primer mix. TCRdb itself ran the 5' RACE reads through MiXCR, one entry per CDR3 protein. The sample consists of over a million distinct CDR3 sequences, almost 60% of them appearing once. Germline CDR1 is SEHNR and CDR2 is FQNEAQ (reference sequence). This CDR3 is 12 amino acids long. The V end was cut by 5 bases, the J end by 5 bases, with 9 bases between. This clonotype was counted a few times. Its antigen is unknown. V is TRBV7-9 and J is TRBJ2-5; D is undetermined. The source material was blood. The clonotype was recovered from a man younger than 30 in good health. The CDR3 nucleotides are TGTGCCAGCAGCCGATTAGACGAGACCCAGTACTTC. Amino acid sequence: CASSRLDETQYF.